This T cell receptor (beta chain) comes out of a study of human T cells and chemical hapten exposure. Described time point: pre-sensitization, week 0. As to treatment: therapeutic diphenylcyclopropenone sensitization with weekly scalp DPC. MiXCR, run by TCRdb on the RACE reads, gives a single entry per CDR3 protein. The table lists under 100,000 distinct CDR3 sequences, 8.5% of them singletons, with around 2.6% in the top ten. CDR1 and CDR2 from the germline V gene are SGHTA and FQGTGA. The V and J ends lost 2 bases and 3 bases respectively, with 4 bases between them. The CDR3 has 13 amino acids. This sequence originates from a man aged 40-49 years with alopecia areata. Some clones in this sample may be carry-over from other donors' samples. The source was whole blood, collected in connection with sensitization to the hapten diphenylcyclopropenone (DPC). J is TRBJ2-2 and V is TRBV7-3; D not certain. The CDR3 sequence is CASSLFYTGELFF. CDR3 bases: TGTGCCAGCAGCTTATTCTACACCGGGGAGCTGTTTTTT.